Listed below are T cell receptor beta chains from one sample, sequenced in a study of T cells in Graves' hyperthyroidism and ophthalmopathy. Using its own MiXCR run on the multiplex PCR reads, TCRdb lists one record per CDR3 protein. The repertoire consists of 540,000 or so distinct CDR3 sequences, with roughly 46% occurring once and the leading ten covering around 19%. Source material: peripheral blood or thyroid tissue (not recorded which). The receptors originated from an adult woman with Graves' disease, either hyperthyroidism or ophthalmopathy (not recorded which). The CDR3 runs from the conserved cysteine through the conserved F or W. The D gene is left open where the match is weak. Clone size is stated in some rows and not others, as once, few, many or a class when expanded.

>TRBV5-1|.|.|TRBJ2-2
TGTGCCAGCAGTTACTCGCATGGCAGGGATCACACCGGGGAGCTGTTTTTT
CASSYSHGRDHTGELFF
>TRBV2|.|.|TRBJ2-7
TGTGCCAGCAGCGAACCAGGGAGGGGGTCCTACGAGCAGTACTTC
CASSEPGRGSYEQYF
>TRBV2|.|TRBD2|TRBJ2-5
TGTGCCAGCAGGCGGGAAGCGGGAGAGGAGACCCAGTACTTC
CASRREAGEETQYF
>TRBV7-8|.|TRBD1|TRBJ1-5
TGTGCCAGCAGCGCGGGACAGGGGCTTCAGCCCCAGCATTTT
CASSAGQGLQPQHF
>TRBV7-2|.|TRBD1|TRBJ2-7
TGTGCCAGCAGCTTAGCCCTGAGGACAGGGTTCAACTACGAGCAGTACTTC
CASSLALRTGFNYEQYF
>TRBV24-1|once|TRBD1|TRBJ1-6
TGTGCCAGCAGTTCCCGGACAGGCTATGATAATTCACCCCTCCACTTT
CASSSRTGYDNSPLHF
>TRBV29-1|few|.|TRBJ2-7
TGCAGCGTCGGGGGAGCACCCTCCTACGAGCAGTACTTC
CSVGGAPSYEQYF
>TRBV12-3/TRBV12-4|many|.|TRBJ1-4
TGTGCCAGCAGTTTACGGGGCCAGGGTGGATTGCTGTTTTTT
CASSLRGQGGLLFF
>TRBV15|once|.|TRBJ2-7
TGTGCCACCAGCATTGGCCGGACAGTCTCCTACGAGCAGTACTTC
CATSIGRTVSYEQYF
>TRBV7-9|many|TRBD1|TRBJ1-1
TGTGCCAGCAGCCGGGCAGGGGGGGAAGCTTTCTTT
CASSRAGGEAFF
>TRBV10-3|.|.|TRBJ1-2
TGTGCCATCAGTGGGGGGACAAGGAATGGAAACACCTTC
CAISGGTRNGNTF
>TRBV4-1|.|.|TRBJ2-3
TGCGCCAGCAGCCAAGACAGGGGACGCACAGATACGCAGTATTTT
CASSQDRGRTDTQYF
>TRBV29-1|.|TRBD1|TRBJ1-5
TGCAGCGTCGCGGACAGGGGACCTCAGGACCAGCATTTT
CSVADRGPQDQHF
>TRBV4-2|.|.|TRBJ1-2
TGTGCCAGCAGCCAAGATCTTAGGGCTAACTATGGCTACACCTTC
CASSQDLRANYGYTF
>TRBV6-5|many|.|TRBJ1-3
TGTGCCAGCAGCCCTACCCAGGGGAGCTCTGGAAACACCATATATTTT
CASSPTQGSSGNTIYF
>TRBV29-1|.|.|TRBJ2-2
TGCAGCGGCTTCGGTCGAGAAACCGGGGAGCTGTTTTTT
CSGFGRETGELFF
>TRBV7-8|many|TRBD2|TRBJ2-2
TGTGCCAGCAGCCTAGGGGGGGGACTAGCTCTAACCGGGGAGCTGTTTTTT
CASSLGGGLALTGELFF
>TRBV10-3|.|.|TRBJ2-7
TGTGCCATCAGTTCTCTGACCTCCACCTACGAGCAGTACTTC
CAISSLTSTYEQYF
>TRBV7-3|many|.|TRBJ1-1
TGTGCCAGCAGCTTATCAGCGGACTTGGTTACTGAAGCTTTCTTT
CASSLSADLVTEAFF
>TRBV7-8|.|.|TRBJ2-6
.
CASSSDRIQPQHFGDGANVLTF
>TRBV25-1|many|TRBD1|TRBJ1-6
TGTGCCAGCAGTGATTGGGGACAGGGCAATTCACCCCTCCACTTT
CASSDWGQGNSPLHF
>TRBV4-1|many|TRBD1|TRBJ1-5
TGCGCCAGCAGCCGAGACAGGGGGCTTGGCAATCAGCCCCAGCATTTT
CASSRDRGLGNQPQHF
>TRBV27|many|.|TRBJ2-7
TGTGCCAGCCTAACCTACGAGCAGTACTTC
CASLTYEQYF
>TRBV9|.|.|TRBJ1-2
TGTGCCAGCAGCCAAGGGGGGGACTTTGGCTACACCTTC
CASSQGGDFGYTF
>TRBV20-1|.|.|TRBJ2-7
TGCAGTGCACTCGACTCCTACGAGCAGTACTTC
CSALDSYEQYF
>TRBV28|many|.|TRBJ1-1
TGTGCCAGCAGTTTATTTAAGGGCACTGAAGCTTTCTTT
CASSLFKGTEAFF
>TRBV15|.|TRBD1|TRBJ2-7
TGTGCCGCCGACGAGGAACCGACCGGGACAGGGTACGAGCAGTACTTC
CAADEEPTGTGYEQYF
>TRBV11-2|.|.|TRBJ2-7
TGTGCCAGCAGCTTAGCGGGGGCAGGGTCGGGCGAGCAGTACTTC
CASSLAGAGSGEQYF
>TRBV15|few|TRBD1|TRBJ1-5
TGTGCCACCAGCAGAGGAGGACAGGGGGCTAGCAATCAGCCCCAGCATTTT
CATSRGGQGASNQPQHF
>TRBV7-9|.|.|TRBJ1-3
TGTGCCAGCAGTCCACCCTCTGGCTACACCATATATTTT
CASSPPSGYTIYF